The 28 T cell receptor beta chains reported below all come from one sample, sequenced in a study of beta chain features in type 1 diabetes. The study's findings and limits: Type 1 diabetes patients showed a moderate but significant shortening of TCRB CDR3s in all four CD4+ subsets.

These TCRs are of unknown antigen specificity. All of the isolated RNA was reverse transcribed, so expressed TCRB transcripts were sequenced. The repertoire was sequenced with immunoSEQ multiplex PCR; TCRdb's copy has only in-frame clones and lacks some. In the table there are about 150,000 clones, 9% to 10% of which are singletons. Sequenced sample: central memory CD4+ T cells from blood. These receptors originate from a woman in her 30s with type 1 diabetes.

This chain links TRBV9 with TRBJ2-6; D is possibly TRBD2 (6 bases). CDR1 and CDR2 (germline): SGDLS, YYNGEE. V shed 0 bases and J shed 0 bases, with 7 bases lying between them. CDR3 size: 16 residues. CDR3 residues: CASSVAGGSGANVLTF. In DNA, the CDR3 is TGTGCCAGCAGCGTAGCCGGGGGCTCTGGGGCCAACGTCCTGACTTTC.

This clone was seen a few times. The chain employs TRBV4-1 and TRBJ2-1, with 7 nucleotides matching TRBD1. The CDR3 extends over 16 amino acids. V shed 4 bases and J 0 bases; nucleotides not matched to a gene: 6. From germline, CDR1 is MGHRA and CDR2 YSYEKL. CDR3 nucleotides: TGCGCCAGCAGCCGTACAGGGGCGAGCTCCTACAATGAGCAGTTCTTC. It yields the protein CASSRTGASSYNEQFF.

This sequence joins TRBV30 and TRBJ2-1, with TRBD2 matching 10 bases. V was pared by 3 bases and J by 2 bases, with 13 bases of the junction left unmatched. Germline assignment: CDR1 GTSNPN and CDR2 SVGIG (reference sequence). The CDR3 consists of 18 residues. For the CDR3, the DNA is TGTGCCTGGAGGGGAGGAGGAAGCGGGAGGGCCCCCTACAATGAGCAGTTCTTC. Translating gives CAWRGGGSGRAPYNEQFF.

This clone showed up just a few times. The CDR3 region is CASSIKGGQQETQYF. CDR3 DNA sequence: TGTGCCAGTAGTATCAAGGGAGGGCAGCAAGAGACCCAGTACTTC. The chain combines TRBV19 with TRBJ2-5; 7 bases fit TRBD2. The CDR3 is made up of 15 amino acids. Germline assignment: CDR1 LNHDA and CDR2 SQIVND (reference sequence). V was clipped by 3 bases and J by 2 bases; unmatched bases: 6.

The gene calls are TRBV19 and TRBJ2-3; 11 bases align to TRBD2. Germline loops: CDR1 LNHDA, CDR2 SQIVND (reference sequence). V dropped 3 bases and J dropped 0; count of bases not matched to a gene: 14. The CDR3 length is 20 residues. This chain's CDR3 is CASSIPGTSGGSSSTDTQYF. The CDR3 DNA sequence: TGTGCCAGTAGTATCCCGGGGACTAGCGGAGGATCTTCTAGCACAGATACGCAGTATTTT.

The J gene is TRBJ1-1, the V gene TRBV7-6; D uncertain. CDR1 is SGHVS, CDR2 FNYEAQ, per germline. The CDR3 totals 17 residues. The V end was cut by 0 bases, the J end by 0 bases, with 14 bases between. CDR3 sequence: CASSLAGFGFMNTEAFF. CDR3 coding DNA: TGTGCCAGCAGCTTAGCCGGGTTTGGGTTCATGAACACTGAAGCTTTCTTT.

The gene calls are TRBV7-2 and TRBJ2-6; TRBD1 is a possible D gene (5 bases). The V gene's germline CDR1 is SGHTA and CDR2 FQGNSA. The ends were cut back, 3 bases at V and 8 bases at J, with 20 bases in the middle. The CDR3 has 17 residues. The CDR3 nucleotides are TGTGCCAGCAGCTTGGGGTTCCTTAGGCAGGGAACCAACGTCCTGACTTTC. Protein product: CASSLGFLRQGTNVLTF.

This rearrangement joins TRBV5-1 to TRBJ1-2; 7 nucleotides align to TRBD1. Trimming took 4 bases from V and 4 from J; bases not matched to a gene: 7. The CDR3 has 14 amino acids. CDR1 is SGHRS, CDR2 YFSETQ, per germline. CDR3 coding DNA: TGCGCCAGCAGCGAGGGGACAGCCTCCTATGGCTACACCTTC. This gives the protein CASSEGTASYGYTF.

The V call is TRBV5-4, the J call TRBJ2-1; D call uncertain. Germline CDR1 and CDR2: SGHNT and YYREEE (reference sequence). The CDR3 extends over 15 amino acids. Trimming stripped 3 bases from V and 0 bases from J, with 10 bases between. The CDR3: CASSSDTNSYNEQFF. CDR3 in DNA: TGTGCCAGCAGCTCCGACACCAACTCCTACAATGAGCAGTTCTTC.

The J gene is TRBJ2-1, the V gene TRBV5-1, with TRBD2 matching over 11 bases. V was pared by 0 bases and J by 8 bases, with 7 bases of the junction left unmatched. CDR3 length: 16 amino acids. Germline CDR1 is SGHRS and CDR2 is YFSETQ. The DNA of the CDR3 is TGCGCCAGCAGCTTGGCTAGCGGGAGGTTATTGTATGAGCAGTTCTTC. Translation: CASSLASGRLLYEQFF.

V and J are TRBV7-9 and TRBJ1-1; tentatively, D is TRBD1 (6 bases). This CDR3 is 12 amino acids long. The germline V gene encodes CDR1 SEHNR and CDR2 FQNEAQ (reference sequence). V gave up 1 base and J gave up 6 bases, with 6 bases separating them. The CDR3 region is CASSLDRAEAFF. DNA of the CDR3: TGTGCCAGCAGCTTAGACAGGGCTGAAGCTTTCTTT.

The rearrangement links TRBV5-1 to TRBJ1-1, with TRBD1 identical over 8 bases. The junction had 2 bases not matched to a gene; V was cut back by 1 base and J by 3 bases. The CDR3 is 14 amino acids. Germline loops: CDR1 SGHRS, CDR2 YFSETQ. CDR3 coding DNA: TGCGCCAGCAGCTTGTCACAGGGGGACACTGAAGCTTTCTTT. This codes for CASSLSQGDTEAFF.

This rearrangement joins TRBV2 to TRBJ2-1; 7 nucleotides agree with TRBD2. Trimming at V came to 5 bases and at J to 7 bases, leaving 8 bases not matched to a gene. Germline assignment: CDR1 SNHLY and CDR2 FYNNEI. The CDR3 loop spans 14 amino acids. The CDR3 coding sequence is TGTGCCAGCAGTCCTGACGGGGGGTTGAATGAGCAGTTCTTC. Translation: CASSPDGGLNEQFF.

This clone came up a few times. This rearrangement joins TRBV20-1 to TRBJ2-1, with a possible D match to TRBD2 (6 bases). The CDR3 extends over 11 amino acids. V lost 1 base, J lost 12 bases, and 10 bases lay in between. Germline V gene data show CDR1 as DFQATT and CDR2 as SNEGSKA (reference sequence). The CDR3 sequence is CSARGGVGQFF. DNA for the CDR3: TGCAGTGCTAGAGGCGGGGTGGGGCAGTTCTTC.

This chain connects TRBV5-1 to TRBJ2-3, with 7 nucleotides matching TRBD1. From germline, CDR1 is SGHRS and CDR2 YFSETQ. The CDR3 covers 14 residues. V was clipped by 4 bases and J by 3 bases; unmatched bases: 5. The CDR3 bases are TGCGCCAGCAGCCAGGGGGTTGGAACAGATACGCAGTATTTT. This encodes CASSQGVGTDTQYF.

The DNA for the CDR3 is TGTGCCAGCAGCTTGGACAGGGAATCTAGCTACACCTTC. This sequence encodes CASSLDRESSYTF. V gene TRBV7-8 combines with J gene TRBJ1-2; 8 nucleotides match TRBD1. Germline V gives CDR1 SGHVS, CDR2 FQNEAQ. V dropped 3 bases and J dropped 9; count of bases not matched to a gene: 6. This CDR3 spans 13 amino acids.

The J gene is TRBJ1-4, the V gene TRBV2, with D unresolved. Trimming removed 4 bases at V and 7 bases at J, with 13 bases between. The CDR3 runs to 14 residues. Germline V gene sequence: CDR1 SNHLY, CDR2 FYNNEI. The DNA of the CDR3 is TGTGCCAGCAGTGGCCGGGTCCCTGGTGAAAAACTGTTTTTT. Its translation is CASSGRVPGEKLFF.

This clone appeared a few times. The chain couples TRBV11-3 to TRBJ1-1; 8 positions agree with TRBD1. The germline V gene encodes CDR1 SGHNT and CDR2 YENEEA. Germline trimming cut 4 bases from V and 6 bases from J; bases unmatched to any gene: 10. This CDR3 is built from 15 residues. CDR3 coding DNA: TGTGCCAGCAGCTCAGACGGACAGGGACGATCTGAAGCTTTCTTT. Translating it yields CASSSDGQGRSEAFF. Drawing the rest from reference TRBV11-3 and TRBJ1-1, the complete variable domain is EAGVVQSPRYKIIEKKQPVAFWCNPISGHNTLYWYLQNLGQGPELLIRYENEEAVDDSQLPKDRFSAERLKGVDSTLKIQPAELGDSAVYLCASSSDGQGRSEAFFGQGTRLTVV.

This clone was counted between two and nine times. Other DNA sequences in the sample encode the same CDR3. V gene TRBV7-3 combines with J gene TRBJ2-7; 9 bases map to TRBD2. With V trimmed by 0 bases and J by 2 bases, 2 bases remained unmatched. Germline V CDR1 and CDR2: SGHTA, FQGTGA. The CDR3 loop spans 15 amino acids. The CDR3 sequence is CASSLTSGSTYEQYF. The CDR3 DNA sequence: TGTGCCAGCAGCTTAACTAGCGGGAGTACCTACGAGCAGTACTTC.

The chain joins TRBV5-1 to TRBJ2-7, with 7 bases lining up with TRBD1. V shed 2 bases and J 0 bases; nucleotides not matched to a gene: 2. Germline loops: CDR1 SGHRS, CDR2 YFSETQ. This CDR3 region has 14 residues. CDR3 loop: CASSLGDSSYEQYF. The CDR3 DNA is TGCGCCAGCAGCTTAGGGGACAGCTCCTACGAGCAGTACTTC.

The chain recombines TRBV6-6 with TRBJ2-1; 7 nucleotides agree with TRBD2. This CDR3 has 15 amino acids. Trimming took 5 bases from V and 0 from J; bases not matched to a gene: 4. The germline CDR1 and CDR2 sequences are MNHNY and SVGAGI (reference sequence). The CDR3 nucleotides are TGTGCCAGCAGTGCCTCTAGCGGCTCCTACAATGAGCAGTTCTTC. Protein sequence: CASSASSGSYNEQFF.

This clone was counted only a few times. The genes are TRBV5-1 and TRBJ1-1, with 7 bases fitting TRBD1. This CDR3 region has 14 residues. Germline CDR1 and CDR2: SGHRS and YFSETQ. Losses at the gene ends were 4 bases for V and 1 base for J; bases not matched to a gene: 4. Written as DNA, the CDR3 is TGCGCCAGCAGCCGACAGGGCTCGAACACTGAAGCTTTCTTT. As protein: CASSRQGSNTEAFF.

J is TRBJ1-2 and V is TRBV19, with D uncertain. Germline assignment: CDR1 LNHDA and CDR2 SQIVND (reference sequence). The CDR3 has 13 residues. Trimming removed 3 bases at V and 2 bases at J, with 7 bases between. CDR3 sequence (DNA): TGTGCCAGTAGTATCGACGGGAACTATGGCTACACCTTC. It encodes CASSIDGNYGYTF.

This clone was counted between two and nine times. This chain uses TRBV19 with TRBJ2-1; 12 bases agree with TRBD2. Germline V CDR1 and CDR2: LNHDA, SQIVND (reference sequence). This CDR3 is built from 15 residues. J was trimmed by 6 bases and V by 3 bases; bases with no gene match: 3. The CDR3 DNA reads as TGTGCCAGTAGTATTTCGACTAGCGGGGGCAATGAGCAGTTCTTC. This encodes CASSISTSGGNEQFF.

This clone was observed a handful of times. This CDR3 reads CAWSVNNRNTIYF. CDR3 nucleotide sequence: TGTGCCTGGAGTGTAAACAACAGAAACACCATATATTTT. The rearrangement uses TRBV30 and TRBJ1-3, with D uncertain. Germline CDR1 reads GTSNPN; CDR2 reads SVGIG (reference sequence). This CDR3 comprises 13 residues. Trimming left V 0 bases short and J 5 bases short, with 8 bases between.

The chain has TRBV19 and TRBJ2-5, with a tentative D call TRBD2 (6 bases). Trimming took off 0 bases at V and 5 bases at J, with 16 bases between the two ends. CDR3 length: 16 amino acids. The germline V gene encodes CDR1 LNHDA and CDR2 SQIVND (reference sequence). Here the CDR3 DNA reads TGTGCCAGTAGTATAGACCGACTTGGGAGCGGGGAGACCCAGTACTTC. Its protein product is CASSIDRLGSGETQYF.

The chain couples TRBV9 to TRBJ1-2, with D maybe TRBD1 (5 bases). Trimming cost V 2 bases and J 4 bases, with 15 bases left between them. CDR1 is SGDLS, CDR2 YYNGEE, per germline. The CDR3 has 15 amino acids. This CDR3 is CASSVGGGNRYGYTF. Written as DNA, the CDR3 is TGTGCCAGCAGCGTCGGTGGGGGGAACCGCTATGGCTACACCTTC. The entire variable domain, with the rest obtained from reference TRBV9 and TRBJ1-2, is as follows: DSGVTQTPKHLITATGQRVTLRCSPRSGDLSVYWYQQSLDQGLQFLIQYYNGEERAKGNILERFSAQQFPDLHSELNLSSLELGDSALYFCASSVGGGNRYGYTFGSGTRLTVV.

The sample holds a few counts of this clone. The gene calls are TRBV5-1 and TRBJ2-5, with TRBD2 matching over 14 bases. Germline assignment: CDR1 SGHRS and CDR2 YFSETQ. The CDR3 is made up of 18 amino acids. V gave up 4 bases and J gave up 3 bases; unmatched junction bases: 11. CDR3 region: CASSPGLAGEYREETQYF. CDR3 DNA: TGCGCCAGCAGCCCGGGACTAGCGGGAGAGTATCGTGAAGAGACCCAGTACTTC. Full variable domain (outside the CDR3, taken from reference TRBV5-1 and TRBJ2-5): KAGVTQTPRYLIKTRGQQVTLSCSPISGHRSVSWYQQTPGQGLQFLFEYFSETQRNKGNFPGRFSGRQFSNSRSEMNVSTLELGDSALYLCASSPGLAGEYREETQYFGPGTRLLVL.